The T cell receptor beta chain described here comes from a study of OX40 agonist ivuxolimab in advanced cancers. At the level of the study: The dose of intravenous ivuxolimab that patients received every 2 weeks ranged from 0.01 to 10 mg/kg. Head and neck, renal cell, melanoma or hepatocellular carcinoma were the cancers that dose-escalation patients had.

The table came from immunoSEQ multiplex PCR; TCRdb's copy has only in-frame clones and leaves some out. The sample lists approximately 70,000 clones; 80% to 95% were seen once. Sequencing was performed on CD4+ or CD8+ T cells sorted from blood, taken in a trial of the OX40 agonist ivuxolimab. The origin of this receptor is an adult with an advanced solid tumor such as melanoma, head and neck, liver or kidney cancer.

The CDR3 reads CSARRTEAFF. For the CDR3, the DNA is TGCAGTGCTAGACGCACCGAAGCTTTCTTT. The genes are TRBV20-1 and TRBJ1-1, with unresolved D. The germline V and J ends were trimmed by 2 bases and 8 bases, with 6 bases remaining between them. From germline, CDR1 is DFQATT and CDR2 SNEGSKA (reference sequence). The CDR3 is made up of 10 amino acids.